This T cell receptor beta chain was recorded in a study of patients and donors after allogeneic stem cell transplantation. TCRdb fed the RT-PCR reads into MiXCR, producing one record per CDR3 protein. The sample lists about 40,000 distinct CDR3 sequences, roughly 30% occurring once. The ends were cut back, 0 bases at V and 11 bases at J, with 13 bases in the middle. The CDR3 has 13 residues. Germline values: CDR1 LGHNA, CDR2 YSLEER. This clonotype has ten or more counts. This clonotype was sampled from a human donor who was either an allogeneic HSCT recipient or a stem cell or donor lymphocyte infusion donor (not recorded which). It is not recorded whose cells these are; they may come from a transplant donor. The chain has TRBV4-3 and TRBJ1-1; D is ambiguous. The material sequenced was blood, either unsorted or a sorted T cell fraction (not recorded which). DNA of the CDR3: TGCGCCAGCAGCCAAGAAGTGGCTGCCGGGGCTTTCTTT. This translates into CASSQEVAAGAFF.